This T cell receptor beta chain derives from a study of early T cells in non-severe SARS-CoV-2 infection. Overall study context: Sequencing of unsorted whole blood was done on bulk RNA, leaving chains unpaired.

V lost 4 bases and J 3 bases, leaving 6 bases between the germline ends. Germline CDR1 is SGHDN and CDR2 is FVKESK. The CDR3 covers 13 residues. Individual cDNA molecules each received unique molecular identifiers attached to them. TCRdb recomputed calls from the 5' RACE reads with MiXCR, one row per CDR3 protein. The sample lists tens of thousands of distinct CDR3 sequences, around 10% occurring once. This clonotype was found a few times. This sequence joins TRBV14 and TRBJ1-4; tentatively, D is TRBD1 (5 bases). This receptor was identified in an adult who was a healthcare worker with PCR-confirmed SARS-CoV-2 infection or an uninfected control (not recorded which). Sequences were obtained from whole blood. CDR3 sequence (DNA): TGTGCCAGCAGCCGGGGGGCTAATGAAAAACTGTTTTTT. It translates to CASSRGANEKLFF.